The 30 T cell receptor beta chains below were found in one sample sequenced in a study of blood T cell repertoires in COVID-19. Generated by immunoSEQ multiplex PCR, the TCRdb table keeps only in-frame clones and is missing some. The data show 270,000 or so clones, with about 85% seen just once and 13% held by the top ten. The sample comprised peripheral blood. The receptors originated from a human donor in a cohort sampled during active COVID-19.

The chain is built from TRBV2 and TRBJ1-5; 8 bases map to TRBD1. The CDR3 spans 14 residues. V lost 5 bases and J lost 3; bases outside the gene matches: 3. Germline CDR1 and CDR2: SNHLY and FYNNEI. The CDR3 loop reads CASSRTGSNQPQHF. The CDR3, as DNA: TGTGCCAGCAGTAGGACAGGGTCCAATCAGCCCCAGCATTTT.

This clone came up once. Distinct nucleotide sequences in the sample also encode this CDR3. V usage is TRBV28 and J usage is TRBJ2-3, with D possibly TRBD1 on 5 matching bases. CDR1 MDHEN and CDR2 SYDVKM come from the germline V gene. With 2 bases removed from V and 8 bases from J, the gap between germline ends came to 5 bases. The CDR3 is 11 amino acids. This CDR3 reads CASSLRGTQYF. Here the CDR3 DNA reads TGTGCCAGCAGTTTAAGGGGTACGCAGTATTTT.

The CDR3 nucleotides read TGCAGCGTTGAAGTCGATGCTAGCGGGACCTACTACGAGCAGTACTTC. This codes for CSVEVDASGTYYEQYF. J is TRBJ2-7 and V is TRBV29-1; 9 nucleotides agree with TRBD2. Looked up from germline, CDR1 is SQVTM and CDR2 is ANQGSEA. Trimming took 1 base from V and 3 from J; bases not matched to a gene: 10. The CDR3 totals 16 residues.

The chain has TRBV2 and TRBJ1-1; perhaps TRBD1 as D (5 bases). The ends were cut back, 8 bases at V and 9 bases at J, with 19 bases in the middle. Germline V CDR1 and CDR2: SNHLY, FYNNEI. The CDR3 runs to 13 residues. CDR3 in amino acids: CASRRTSAGQAFF. CDR3 DNA: TGTGCCAGCCGACGGACATCAGCGGGTCAAGCTTTCTTT.

The chain joins TRBV9 to TRBJ2-2, with D perhaps TRBD2 (5 bases). CDR1 is SGDLS and CDR2 is YYNGEE in the germline V gene. The CDR3 is 18 residues long. The germline V and J ends were trimmed by 3 bases and 0 bases, with 18 bases remaining between them. The DNA for the CDR3 is TGTGCCAGCAGCGCCTCACGAACTAGGTCCTCGAACACCGGGGAGCTGTTTTTT. Translated: CASSASRTRSSNTGELFF.

The chain uses TRBV7-2 and TRBJ1-5; 8 nucleotides line up with TRBD1. The trim removed 4 bases at V and 4 bases at J, leaving 6 bases unmatched. Looked up from germline, CDR1 is SGHTA and CDR2 is FQGNSA. The CDR3 contains 15 residues. CDR3 in DNA: TGTGCCAGCAGCTCCTGGACAGGGCCTAATCAGCCCCAGCATTTT. This sequence encodes CASSSWTGPNQPQHF.

This rearrangement joins TRBV15 to TRBJ2-5, with 9 nucleotides matching TRBD1. Germline lookup yields CDR1 LNHNV and CDR2 YYDKDF (reference sequence). Trimming removed 5 bases from V and 3 bases from J; junction bases left unmatched: 10. This CDR3 comprises 16 residues. The CDR3 protein is CATSGSGTGKKETQYF. The CDR3 nucleotides read TGTGCCACCAGCGGCTCCGGGACAGGGAAAAAAGAGACCCAGTACTTC.

The chain recombines TRBV5-1 with TRBJ2-7; TRBD2 agrees at 12 bases. J was trimmed by 3 bases and V by 4 bases; bases with no gene match: 5. Germline assignment: CDR1 SGHRS and CDR2 YFSETQ. This CDR3 has 15 amino acids. The CDR3 is CASSATTSGSYEQYF. The CDR3 nucleotides read TGCGCCAGCAGCGCCACGACTAGCGGGAGCTACGAGCAGTACTTC.

This clone has just a few counts. The genes are TRBV5-1 and TRBJ2-1, with TRBD1 matching 8 bases. Germline CDR1 SGHRS, CDR2 YFSETQ. Unmatched junction bases numbered 7, after V lost 5 bases and J lost 0 bases. CDR3 size: 16 residues. CDR3 sequence (DNA): TGCGCCAGCAGAAGTACAGGGGGAGTCTCCTACAATGAGCAGTTCTTC. Translating gives CASRSTGGVSYNEQFF.

In its sample, this clone was seen once. The chain recombines TRBV6-5 with TRBJ1-3, with TRBD1 matching over 7 bases. The V gene's germline CDR1 is MNHEY and CDR2 SVGAGI. The length of the CDR3 is 15 residues. The V and J ends lost 8 bases and 4 bases, in that order; junction bases with no gene match: 11. DNA of the CDR3: TGTGCCAGCGCTAGGGTGGGACAGAGGGGAAACACCATATATTTT. Its protein product is CASARVGQRGNTIYF.

Only one count was recorded for this clone. This chain joins TRBV19 and TRBJ1-5; the match to TRBD1 covers 8 bases. The germline gives CDR1 LNHDA, CDR2 SQIVND (reference sequence). The V gene end was trimmed by 5 bases and the J gene end by 2 bases; junction bases not matched to a gene: 8. This CDR3 has 16 residues. CDR3: CASSDQGQVGNQPQHF. CDR3 nucleotides: TGTGCCAGTAGTGACCAGGGACAGGTCGGCAATCAGCCCCAGCATTTT.

The rearrangement joins TRBV2 to TRBJ2-7; no firm D call. V lost 3 bases, J lost 3 bases, and 6 bases lay in between. From germline, CDR1 is SNHLY and CDR2 FYNNEI. The CDR3 spans 12 residues. The CDR3: CASSERGYEQYF. The CDR3 nucleotides are TGTGCCAGCAGTGAGAGAGGCTACGAGCAGTACTTC.

This clone was seen more than once but under ten times. This sequence joins TRBV3-1 (or the pseudogene TRBV3-2) and TRBJ2-5, with D possibly matching TRBD2 (5 bases). V was shortened by 6 bases and J by 0 bases, with 20 bases between the two germline ends. The CDR3 covers 17 residues. CDR1 is LGHDT and CDR2 is YNNKEL in the germline V gene (reference sequence). The CDR3 DNA reads TGTGCCAGCAGTGCGAGGCTTAGCGAATCGTACCAAGAGACCCAGTACTTC. It is translated as CASSARLSESYQETQYF.

The chain carries TRBV15 and TRBJ2-3; 7 bases line up with TRBD2. Germline CDR1 LNHNV, CDR2 YYDKDF (reference sequence). V gave up 5 bases and J gave up 6 bases; unmatched junction bases: 14. The CDR3 length is 16 residues. CDR3 nucleotide sequence: TGTGCCACCAGCTACCTATCTAGGACTAGTATGGATACGCAGTATTTT. It yields the protein CATSYLSRTSMDTQYF.

Only a few counts were recorded for this clone. The genes are TRBV12-3 or TRBV12-4 and TRBJ2-5, with TRBD2 as a possible D gene (6 bases). V dropped 8 bases and J dropped 5 bases, with 15 bases sitting between them. This CDR3 has 13 residues. CDR3: CASCLREGETQYF. DNA of the CDR3: TGTGCCAGCTGCCTGCGGGAAGGGGAGACCCAGTACTTC.

The V gene is TRBV6-6, the J gene TRBJ1-2, with D perhaps TRBD1 (6 bases). The V end lost 0 bases, the J end lost 8 bases, and 16 bases lay between the germline ends. The CDR3 contains 15 residues. In germline, CDR1 is MNHNY, CDR2 SVGAGI (reference sequence). The CDR3 region is CASSYSMGGAGGYTF. DNA for the CDR3: TGTGCCAGCAGTTACTCGATGGGGGGGGCGGGGGGCTACACCTTC.

The J gene is TRBJ2-1, the V gene TRBV24-1; D is ambiguous. CDR3 length: 15 amino acids. Trimming took off 3 bases at V and 0 bases at J, with 8 bases between the two ends. Germline CDR1 and CDR2: KGHDR and SFDVKD. CDR3 region: CATSDPAVSYNEQFF. CDR3 nucleotides: TGTGCCACCAGTGATCCGGCGGTCTCCTACAATGAGCAGTTCTTC.

The chain links TRBV18 to TRBJ2-7, with D possibly matching TRBD2 (6 bases). Germline CDR1 KGHSH, CDR2 LQKENI. The CDR3 spans 15 residues. Trimming pared 3 bases from V and 4 bases from J, leaving 16 bases between. The DNA for the CDR3 is TGTGCCAGCTCACCGATAGCGGTGGGCCTTTACGAGCAGTACTTC. Translation: CASSPIAVGLYEQYF.

The rearrangement joins TRBV2 to TRBJ1-5; no clear D gene. The CDR3 extends over 13 amino acids. Germline V gene data show CDR1 as SNHLY and CDR2 as FYNNEI. V was shortened by 5 bases and J by 0 bases, with 5 bases between the two germline ends. The CDR3 region is CASSLPSNQPQHF. CDR3 DNA sequence: TGTGCCAGCAGTCTACCTAGCAATCAGCCCCAGCATTTT.

V and J are TRBV19 and TRBJ2-7; 7 positions agree with TRBD2. V trimming: 4 bases; J trimming: 6 bases; junction bases outside the gene matches: 9. Per the germline V gene, CDR1 is LNHDA and CDR2 is SQIVND (reference sequence). The CDR3 covers 14 residues. CDR3 coding DNA: TGTGCCAGTAGTAGCGGGAGCCCCTTGGTCGAGCAGTACTTC. Translated, it gives CASSSGSPLVEQYF.

The chain joins TRBV2 to TRBJ2-7; TRBD2 matches at 8 bases. CDR1 SNHLY and CDR2 FYNNEI come from the germline V gene. The CDR3 totals 15 residues. V lost 5 bases, J lost 6 bases, and 12 bases stayed unmatched. The CDR3 DNA reads as TGTGCCAGCAGTCCCCGAAGCGGGAGCACGGCCGAGCAGTACTTC. It translates to CASSPRSGSTAEQYF.

In nucleotides, the CDR3 is TGTGCCAGCAGCCTAGACAGGGAGGCTTTCTTT. Translation: CASSLDREAFF. The chain recombines TRBV6-5 with TRBJ1-1; 7 bases align to TRBD1. Losses at the gene ends were 6 bases for V and 11 bases for J; bases not matched to a gene: 6. Germline CDR1 MNHEY, CDR2 SVGAGI. The CDR3 is 11 residues long.

This chain's CDR3 is CASSSDRTTQYF. The CDR3 region has the DNA TGTGCCAGCAGCTCGGACAGAACGACGCAGTATTTT. The V call is TRBV7-2, the J call TRBJ2-3, with a possible D match to TRBD1 (6 bases). This CDR3 comprises 12 residues. Trimming took off 4 bases at V and 9 bases at J, with 11 bases between the two ends. The V gene's germline CDR1 is SGHTA and CDR2 FQGNSA.

The chain couples TRBV19 to TRBJ1-1; possible D gene TRBD1, 6 bases. The CDR3 runs to 15 residues. Trimming left V 3 bases short and J 4 bases short, with 15 bases between. CDR1 is LNHDA, CDR2 SQIVND, per germline (reference sequence). The CDR3 spells CASSIRDTKGTEAFF. For the CDR3, the DNA is TGTGCCAGTAGTATCCGGGACACAAAGGGCACTGAAGCTTTCTTT.

The J gene is TRBJ2-1, the V gene TRBV4-2, with a tentative D call TRBD2 (5 bases). The CDR3 totals 17 residues. Trimming left V 0 bases short and J 5 bases short, with 17 bases between. Germline V gene sequence: CDR1 LGHNA, CDR2 YNFKEQ. The CDR3 reads CASSQEFFGVGNNEQFF. The DNA for the CDR3 is TGTGCCAGCAGCCAAGAGTTCTTCGGGGTGGGGAACAATGAGCAGTTCTTC.

The chain joins TRBV5-1 to TRBJ2-7; 13 bases are a match to TRBD2. The CDR3 is 19 residues long. CDR1 is SGHRS, CDR2 YFSETQ, per germline. The trim removed 1 base at V and 5 bases at J, leaving 15 bases unmatched. CDR3 coding DNA: TGCGCCAGCAGCTTGACCAGGACTAGCGGGAGAATGGGTCGCGACGAGCAGTACTTC. Its protein is CASSLTRTSGRMGRDEQYF. The full variable domain, in which reference TRBV5-1 and TRBJ2-7 provide the parts outside the CDR3, is KAGVTQTPRYLIKTRGQQVTLSCSPISGHRSVSWYQQTPGQGLQFLFEYFSETQRNKGNFPGRFSGRQFSNSRSEMNVSTLELGDSALYLCASSLTRTSGRMGRDEQYFGPGTRLTVT.

The chain is built from TRBV24-1 and TRBJ1-4; 10 positions agree with TRBD1. CDR1 and CDR2 (germline): KGHDR, SFDVKD. This CDR3 has 15 amino acids. The V gene end was trimmed by 4 bases and the J gene end by 5 bases; junction bases not matched to a gene: 3. The CDR3 sequence is CATSDRTGGNEKLFF. CDR3 DNA sequence: TGTGCCACCAGTGACCGGACAGGGGGAAATGAAAAACTGTTTTTT.

The gene calls are TRBV28 and TRBJ1-5, with 7 nucleotides matching TRBD1. The germline gives CDR1 MDHEN, CDR2 SYDVKM. The ends lost 3 bases at V and 5 bases at J; junction bases unmatched: 4. This CDR3 is built from 14 residues. The CDR3 bases are TGTGCCAGCAGTTTTACAGGGGAATATCAGCCCCAGCATTTT. Translation gives CASSFTGEYQPQHF.

The chain has TRBV24-1 and TRBJ2-1; the match to TRBD2 covers 7 bases. The CDR3 is 14 amino acids. Germline lookup yields CDR1 KGHDR and CDR2 SFDVKD. The V gene end was trimmed by 10 bases and the J gene end by 3 bases; junction bases not matched to a gene: 8. The CDR3 sequence: CATRAGAFYNEQFF. The CDR3 nucleotides are TGTGCCACGAGGGCGGGAGCCTTCTACAATGAGCAGTTCTTC.

V gene TRBV19 combines with J gene TRBJ1-1, with TRBD1 identical over 9 bases. The trim removed 6 bases at V and 1 base at J, leaving 6 bases unmatched. CDR3 length: 15 amino acids. Germline V gives CDR1 LNHDA, CDR2 SQIVND (reference sequence). The CDR3 loop is CASRPQGAKNTEAFF. Here the CDR3 DNA reads TGTGCCAGTAGACCACAGGGGGCGAAGAACACTGAAGCTTTCTTT.